Listed here are 26 T cell receptor beta chains from one sample, sequenced in a study of response to subunit inactivated influenza vaccine. TCRdb redid the calling of the RT-PCR reads with MiXCR, one entry per CDR3 protein. The profile shows roughly 500,000 distinct CDR3 sequences, approximately 16% of them singletons. Sample: CD4+ T cells sorted from PBMCs, taken around 2 years after vaccination. These TCRs come from a man between 50 and 75 years old who received an inactivated influenza vaccine.

The V call is TRBV5-1, the J call TRBJ2-2; tentatively, D is TRBD2 (6 bases). The CDR3 loop spans 13 amino acids. V lost 9 bases and J 3 bases, leaving 12 bases between the germline ends. Germline V lookup: CDR1 SGHRS, CDR2 YFSETQ. CDR3 loop: CATAREDTGELFF. In DNA, the CDR3 is TGCGCCACAGCGCGGGAAGACACCGGGGAGCTGTTTTTT.

This clonotype turned up a few times. The chain has TRBV24-1 and TRBJ1-2; weak D call: TRBD1 (6 bases). The CDR3 consists of 16 residues. Germline CDR1 KGHDR, CDR2 SFDVKD. With 2 bases removed from V and 2 bases from J, the gap between germline ends came to 14 bases. CDR3 sequence: CATSDSQSTGNYGYTF. In nucleotides, the CDR3 is TGTGCCACCAGTGATTCCCAGTCCACAGGGAACTATGGCTACACCTTC.

The chain has TRBV14 and TRBJ2-1; tentatively, D is TRBD2 (5 bases). Germline V gene lookup returns CDR1 SGHDN and CDR2 FVKESK. Trimming took 3 bases from V and 1 from J, leaving 10 bases between them. The CDR3 is 15 residues long. The DNA for the CDR3 is TGTGCCAGCAGCCATAGGACGGGGTCCTACAATGAGCAGTTCTTC. Protein sequence: CASSHRTGSYNEQFF.

The chain carries TRBV10-3 and TRBJ2-6; 10 nucleotides agree with TRBD1. The germline gives CDR1 ENHRY, CDR2 SYGVKD. V dropped 6 bases and J dropped 5; count of bases not matched to a gene: 10. The CDR3 covers 17 residues. The CDR3: CAISPGTGVSWANVLTF. Written as DNA, the CDR3 is TGTGCCATCAGCCCCGGGACAGGGGTATCCTGGGCCAACGTCCTGACTTTC.

V usage is TRBV7-2 and J usage is TRBJ2-7; the D call may be TRBD1 or TRBD2 (6 bases each). Germline CDR1 and CDR2: SGHTA and FQGNSA. The CDR3 extends over 14 amino acids. The V end was cut by 7 bases, the J end by 5 bases, with 18 bases between. In nucleotides, the CDR3 is TGTGCCAGCACCGATCGCAGGGGAGGCAACGAGCAGTACTTC. Residues: CASTDRRGGNEQYF.

There are a few counts of this clonotype. The chain has TRBV20-1 and TRBJ2-1; a possible D gene is TRBD1 (6 bases). Germline-derived CDR1 and CDR2 are DFQATT and SNEGSKA (reference sequence). The CDR3 totals 12 residues. The V gene lost 6 bases and the J gene lost 8 bases, with 14 bases spanning the gap. For the CDR3, the DNA is TGCAGTGCCATGATACAGGGTGATGAGCAGTTCTTC. Translated, it gives CSAMIQGDEQFF.

The chain carries TRBV5-6 and TRBJ1-2; TRBD1 agrees at 8 bases. Germline V gives CDR1 SGHDT, CDR2 YYEEEE. The length of the CDR3 is 15 residues. The V segment lost 0 bases and the J segment 8 bases; nucleotides outside the gene matches: 9. The CDR3 nucleotides read TGTGCCAGCAGCTTGGCGGACAGGGTCTCTGGGGGCTACACCTTC. Translating it yields CASSLADRVSGGYTF.

With regard to this clonotype: A junction end diverges from the germline sequence, so it may reflect a read error. The V call is TRBV7-6, the J call TRBJ2-2; either TRBD1 or TRBD2 may supply D (5 bases each). CDR3 length: 18 residues. Germline CDR1 reads SGHVS; CDR2 reads FNYEAQ. The CDR3 DNA sequence: TGTGCCAGCAGCTTAATGGGGGTGGGACCCACCCAGACCGGGGAGCTGTTCTTT. This sequence encodes CASSLMGVGPTQTGELFF.

The V and J genes are TRBV20-1 and TRBJ1-6; 7 nucleotides match TRBD1. Trimming at V came to 6 bases and at J to 4 bases, leaving 9 bases not matched to a gene. The CDR3 is made up of 15 amino acids. Germline CDR1 and CDR2: DFQATT and SNEGSKA (reference sequence). The CDR3 DNA follows: TGCAGTGCCAAGGGGCAGGGACAGTATAATTCACCCCTCCACTTT. Its protein is CSAKGQGQYNSPLHF.

This clonotype occurred a few times. This chain connects TRBV4-2 to TRBJ2-7, with D maybe TRBD2 (5 bases). Germline lookup yields CDR1 LGHNA and CDR2 YNFKEQ. Trimming shortened V by 2 bases and J by 4 bases, and 12 bases separated the two germline ends. The CDR3 contains 14 residues. The CDR3 spells CASSQLPSSYEQYF. In nucleotides, the CDR3 is TGTGCCAGCAGCCAACTGCCTAGCTCTTACGAGCAGTACTTC.

This clonotype was observed many times. This chain uses TRBV10-3 with TRBJ2-6, with D unresolved. Per the germline V gene, CDR1 is ENHRY and CDR2 is SYGVKD. V dropped 9 bases and J dropped 2 bases, with 11 bases sitting between them. This CDR3 spans 14 amino acids. CDR3 amino acids: CAILLGAGANVLTF. CDR3 coding DNA: TGTGCCATTCTCCTGGGTGCTGGGGCCAACGTCCTGACTTTC.

This clonotype was observed a handful of times. As DNA, the CDR3 is TGCGCCAGCAGCCCAGGACTCATAAAGGACTATGGCTACACCTTC. Its translation is CASSPGLIKDYGYTF. This chain joins TRBV5-1 and TRBJ1-2; D uncertain. With 4 bases removed from V and 3 bases from J, the gap between germline ends came to 16 bases. The CDR3 runs 15 residues. Looked up from germline, CDR1 is SGHRS and CDR2 is YFSETQ.

The table lists this clonotype with a few counts. The V gene is TRBV28, the J gene TRBJ2-3; 10 bases map to TRBD1. Germline V lookup: CDR1 MDHEN, CDR2 SYDVKM. Germline trimming cut 4 bases from V and 4 bases from J; bases unmatched to any gene: 2. This CDR3 comprises 14 residues. CDR3: CASSSGQGSDTQYF. The CDR3 coding sequence is TGTGCCAGCAGTTCGGGACAGGGGTCAGATACGCAGTATTTT.

Only a few counts were recorded for this clonotype. The V gene is TRBV9, the J gene TRBJ2-2; D possibly corresponds to TRBD2 (5 bases). Trimming stripped 9 bases from V and 4 bases from J, with 19 bases between. The CDR3 covers 15 residues. Germline CDR1 SGDLS, CDR2 YYNGEE. CDR3 residues: CATSKGGSLTGELFF. The CDR3 DNA reads as TGTGCCACCTCGAAAGGTGGGAGTCTCACCGGGGAGCTGTTTTTT.

This clonotype was counted only a few times. This sequence joins TRBV10-3 and TRBJ2-5, with 7 bases that match TRBD2. The ends lost 4 bases at V and 2 bases at J; junction bases unmatched: 4. In germline, CDR1 is ENHRY, CDR2 SYGVKD. The CDR3 runs 14 residues. CDR3 region: CAISGKRGQETQYF. Written as DNA, the CDR3 is TGTGCCATCAGTGGGAAGCGGGGACAAGAGACCCAGTACTTC.

This clonotype was recorded a few times. A junction boundary mismatches the germline segment, possibly from a read error. The rearrangement joins TRBV10-3 to TRBJ2-5; TRBD1 is a possible D gene (5 bases). This CDR3 is built from 13 residues. CDR1 and CDR2 (germline): ENHRY, SYGVKD. The CDR3 reads CAIRGLGQGTQYF. The CDR3 DNA is TGTGCCATCAGGGGTTTGGGGCAAGGGACCCAGTACTTC.

This clonotype appeared once. The gene calls are TRBV5-1 and TRBJ2-5, with D unresolved. From germline, CDR1 is SGHRS and CDR2 YFSETQ. This CDR3 is 15 amino acids long. The germline V and J ends were trimmed by 0 bases and 2 bases, with 11 bases remaining between them. The CDR3 here is CASSLGQINQETQYF. The CDR3 DNA is TGCGCCAGCAGCTTGGGGCAGATTAATCAAGAGACCCAGTACTTC.

This chain links TRBV10-2 with TRBJ2-7; D possibly corresponds to TRBD1 (5 bases). Germline assignment: CDR1 WSHSY and CDR2 SAAADI. The CDR3 covers 12 residues. V shed 3 bases and J shed 4 bases, with 7 bases lying between them. The CDR3 reads CASSEYRYEQYF. The CDR3 DNA reads TGCGCCAGCAGTGAATACAGGTACGAGCAGTACTTC.

The rearrangement links TRBV6-2 or TRBV6-3 to TRBJ2-3, with 16 bases that match TRBD2. J lost 6 bases, V lost 6 bases, and 9 bases had no gene match. CDR1 and CDR2 from the germline V gene are MNHEY and SVGEGT. This CDR3 contains 17 residues. In DNA form, the CDR3 reads TGTGCCAGCAGCTCCGGGACTAGCGGGGGGGCCTACGATACGCAGTATTTT. Amino acids: CASSSGTSGGAYDTQYF.

CDR3 coding DNA: TGTGCCAGCAGCAAAGAGGGTTGCGAGCAGTACTTC. Encoded protein: CASSKEGCEQYF. V usage is TRBV21-1 and J usage is TRBJ2-7. TRBV21-1 is recorded as a pseudogene. The CDR3 runs to 12 residues.

The chain joins TRBV20-1 to TRBJ2-5, with 7 bases matching TRBD2. The germline CDR1 and CDR2 sequences are DFQATT and SNEGSKA (reference sequence). This CDR3 is built from 14 residues. With V trimmed by 4 bases and J by 5 bases, 10 bases remained unmatched. CDR3 residues: CSATRLVGGETQYF. In DNA form, the CDR3 reads TGCAGTGCTACGCGACTAGTGGGGGGGGAGACCCAGTACTTC.

A few counts support this clonotype. The CDR3 protein is CSVGRDSFSYEQYF. CDR3 DNA sequence: TGCAGCGTTGGGAGGGACAGTTTCTCCTACGAGCAGTACTTC. The chain employs TRBV29-1 and TRBJ2-7, with D perhaps TRBD1 (7 bases). The V gene's germline CDR1 is SQVTM and CDR2 ANQGSEA. CDR3 length: 14 residues. V lost 4 bases and J 0 bases, leaving 13 bases between the germline ends.

A few counts support this clonotype. This sequence joins TRBV5-1 and TRBJ2-5, with D possibly TRBD2 on 6 matching bases. Germline CDR1 SGHRS, CDR2 YFSETQ. This CDR3 comprises 14 residues. The V gene lost 2 bases and the J gene lost 5 bases, with 13 bases spanning the gap. CDR3 protein: CASSFSGLGETQYF. The DNA of the CDR3 is TGCGCCAGCAGCTTTAGCGGACTCGGGGAGACCCAGTACTTC.

There are a few counts of this clonotype. The chain combines TRBV5-5 with TRBJ2-2, with a weak D call TRBD2 (6 bases). Per the germline V gene, CDR1 is SGHKS and CDR2 is YYEKEE (reference sequence). Trimming pared 4 bases from V and 1 base from J, leaving 14 bases between. The CDR3 extends over 16 amino acids. The CDR3 DNA sequence: TGTGCCAGCAGCGGCGGGACCTTAATGAACACCGGGGAGCTGTTTTTT. Translated, it gives CASSGGTLMNTGELFF.

This chain links TRBV6-2 or TRBV6-3 with TRBJ2-2; 13 bases agree with TRBD2. Germline CDR1 is MNHEY and CDR2 is SVGEGT. J lost 1 base, V lost 6 bases, and 11 bases had no gene match. The CDR3 length is 19 residues. This CDR3 is CASSRDPGLAGRNTGELFF. In DNA form, the CDR3 reads TGTGCCAGCAGCAGGGATCCGGGACTAGCGGGAAGGAACACCGGGGAGCTGTTTTTT.

V is TRBV5-1 and J is TRBJ1-2; TRBD1 might be the D (6 bases). The CDR3 length is 14 residues. Germline V gene data show CDR1 as SGHRS and CDR2 as YFSETQ. V dropped 0 bases and J dropped 4 bases, with 10 bases sitting between them. CDR3 in amino acids: CASSLETGIYGYTF. CDR3 DNA sequence: TGCGCCAGCAGCTTGGAGACAGGTATCTATGGCTACACCTTC.